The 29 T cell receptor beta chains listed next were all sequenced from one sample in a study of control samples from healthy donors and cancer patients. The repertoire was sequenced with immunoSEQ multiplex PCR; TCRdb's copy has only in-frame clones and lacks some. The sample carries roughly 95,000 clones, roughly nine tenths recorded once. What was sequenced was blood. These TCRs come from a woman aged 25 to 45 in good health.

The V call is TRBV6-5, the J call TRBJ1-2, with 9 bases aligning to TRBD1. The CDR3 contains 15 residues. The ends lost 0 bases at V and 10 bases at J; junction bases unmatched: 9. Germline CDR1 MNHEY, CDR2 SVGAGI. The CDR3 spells CASSYSTGTGLFYTF. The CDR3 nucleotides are TGTGCCAGCAGTTACTCCACCGGGACAGGGCTCTTCTACACCTTC.

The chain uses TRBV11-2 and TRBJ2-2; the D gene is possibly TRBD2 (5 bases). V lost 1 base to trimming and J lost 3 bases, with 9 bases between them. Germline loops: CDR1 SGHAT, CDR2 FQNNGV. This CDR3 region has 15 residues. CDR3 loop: CASSLVISDTGELFF. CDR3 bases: TGTGCCAGCAGCTTAGTTATTAGCGACACCGGGGAGCTGTTTTTT.

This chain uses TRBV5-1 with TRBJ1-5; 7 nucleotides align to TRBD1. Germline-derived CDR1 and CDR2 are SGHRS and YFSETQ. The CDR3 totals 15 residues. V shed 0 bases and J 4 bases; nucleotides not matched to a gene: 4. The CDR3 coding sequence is TGCGCCAGCAGCTTGGAGGGACAGCTAAATCAGCCCCAGCATTTT. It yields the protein CASSLEGQLNQPQHF.

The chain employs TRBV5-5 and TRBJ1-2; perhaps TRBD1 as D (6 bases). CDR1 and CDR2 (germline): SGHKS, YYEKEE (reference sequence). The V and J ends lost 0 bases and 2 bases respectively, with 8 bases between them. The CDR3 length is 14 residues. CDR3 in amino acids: CASSLGTVNYGYTF. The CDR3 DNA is TGTGCCAGCAGCTTGGGGACAGTCAACTATGGCTACACCTTC. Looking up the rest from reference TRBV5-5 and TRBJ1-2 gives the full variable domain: DAGVTQSPTHLIKTRGQQVTLRCSPISGHKSVSWYQQVLGQGPQFIFQYYEKEERGRGNFPDRFSARQFPNYSSELNVNALLLGDSALYLCASSLGTVNYGYTFGSGTRLTVV.

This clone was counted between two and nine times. The DNA of the CDR3 is TGTGCCAGCAGGGGTACCTATAATTCACCCCTCCACTTT. It encodes CASRGTYNSPLHF. The chain employs TRBV25-1 and TRBJ1-6; D ambiguous. V lost 6 bases, J lost 2 bases, and 5 bases lay in between. This CDR3 spans 13 amino acids. CDR1 and CDR2 (germline): MGHDK, SYGVNS.

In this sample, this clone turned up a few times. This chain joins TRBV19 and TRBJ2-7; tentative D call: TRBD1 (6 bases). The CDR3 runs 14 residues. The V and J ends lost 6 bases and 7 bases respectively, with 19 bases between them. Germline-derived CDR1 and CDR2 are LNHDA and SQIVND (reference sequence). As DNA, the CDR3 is TGTGCCAGTAGGGTCGGGACACCTCTTGGGGAGCAGTACTTC. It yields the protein CASRVGTPLGEQYF.

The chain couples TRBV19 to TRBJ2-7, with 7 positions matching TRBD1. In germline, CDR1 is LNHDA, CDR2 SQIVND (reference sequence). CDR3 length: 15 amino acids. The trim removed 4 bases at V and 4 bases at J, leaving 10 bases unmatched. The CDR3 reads CASSSRGQAPYEQYF. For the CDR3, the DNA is TGTGCCAGTAGTAGCCGAGGACAGGCCCCTTACGAGCAGTACTTC.

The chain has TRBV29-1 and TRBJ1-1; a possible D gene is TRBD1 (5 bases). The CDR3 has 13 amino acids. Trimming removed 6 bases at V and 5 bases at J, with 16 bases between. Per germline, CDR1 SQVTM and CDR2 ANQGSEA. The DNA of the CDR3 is TGCAGCGTCAGGGACTTCACAGGTACTGAAGCTTTCTTT. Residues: CSVRDFTGTEAFF. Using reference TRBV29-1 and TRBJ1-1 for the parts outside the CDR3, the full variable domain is SAVISQKPSRDICQRGTSLTIQCQVDSQVTMMFWYRQQPGQSLTLIATANQGSEATYESGFVIDKFPISRPNLTFSTLTVSNMSPEDSSIYLCSVRDFTGTEAFFGQGTRLTVV.

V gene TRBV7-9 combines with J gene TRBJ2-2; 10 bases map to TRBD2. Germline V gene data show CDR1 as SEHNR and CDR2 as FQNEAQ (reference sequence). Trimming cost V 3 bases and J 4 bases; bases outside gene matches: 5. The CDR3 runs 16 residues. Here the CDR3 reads CASSFSSGGSTGELFF. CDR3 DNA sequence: TGTGCCAGCAGCTTCAGTAGCGGGGGGTCCACCGGGGAGCTGTTTTTT.

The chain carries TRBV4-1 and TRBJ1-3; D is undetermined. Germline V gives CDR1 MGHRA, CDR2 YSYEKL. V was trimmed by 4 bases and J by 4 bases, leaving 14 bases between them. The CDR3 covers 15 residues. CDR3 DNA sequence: TGCGCCAGCAGCCCCGAGGGTACGCGAGGAAACACCATATATTTT. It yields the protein CASSPEGTRGNTIYF.

CDR3 sequence (DNA): TGTGCCAGCAGGGCAGGGGGCTATGAAAAACTGTTTTTT. It is translated as CASRAGGYEKLFF. This sequence joins TRBV6-5 and TRBJ1-4; 8 bases match TRBD1. Germline V gene lookup returns CDR1 MNHEY and CDR2 SVGAGI. The CDR3 sequence is 13 residues long. With 6 bases clipped from V and 6 bases from J, the junction kept 3 bases outside the gene matches.

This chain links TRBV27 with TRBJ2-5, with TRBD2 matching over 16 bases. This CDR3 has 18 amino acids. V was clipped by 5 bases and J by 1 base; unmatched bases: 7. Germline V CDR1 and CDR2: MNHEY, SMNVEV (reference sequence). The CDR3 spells CASSPGTSGGGRQETQYF. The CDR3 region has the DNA TGTGCCAGCAGTCCTGGGACTAGCGGGGGGGGACGCCAAGAGACCCAGTACTTC.

CDR3 region: CASSSDLAAEPYEQYF. CDR3 in DNA: TGTGCCAGCAGTTCGGACCTTGCCGCAGAGCCCTACGAGCAGTACTTC. V is TRBV28 and J is TRBJ2-7, with D unresolved. The CDR3 sequence is 16 residues long. The germline gives CDR1 MDHEN, CDR2 SYDVKM. V gave up 4 bases and J gave up 2 bases, with 18 bases separating them.

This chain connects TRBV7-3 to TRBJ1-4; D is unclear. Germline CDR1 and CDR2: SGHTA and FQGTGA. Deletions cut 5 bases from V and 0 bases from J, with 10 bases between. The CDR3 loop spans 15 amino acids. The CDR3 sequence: CASSLSPATNEKLFF. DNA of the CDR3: TGTGCCAGCAGCCTGTCTCCAGCAACTAATGAAAAACTGTTTTTT.

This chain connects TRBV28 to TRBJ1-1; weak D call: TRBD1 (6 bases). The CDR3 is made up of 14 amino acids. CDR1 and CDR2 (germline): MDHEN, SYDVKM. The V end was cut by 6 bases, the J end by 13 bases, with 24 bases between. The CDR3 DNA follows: TGTGCCAGCAGCCTTACCCGGGGGGGCCAACGAGTTTTCTTT. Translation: CASSLTRGGQRVFF.

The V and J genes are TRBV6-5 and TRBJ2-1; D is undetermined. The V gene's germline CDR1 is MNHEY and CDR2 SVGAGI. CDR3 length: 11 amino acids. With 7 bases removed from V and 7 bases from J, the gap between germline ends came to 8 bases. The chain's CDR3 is CASTSVNEQFF. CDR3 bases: TGTGCCAGCACCTCGGTGAATGAGCAGTTCTTC.

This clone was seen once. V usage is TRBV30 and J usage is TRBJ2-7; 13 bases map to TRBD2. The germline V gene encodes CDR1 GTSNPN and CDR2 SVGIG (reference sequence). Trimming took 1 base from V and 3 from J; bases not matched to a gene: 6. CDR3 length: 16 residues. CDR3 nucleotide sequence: TGTGCCTGGAGTGCAGGATGGACTAGCGGGAGCTACGAGCAGTACTTC. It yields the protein CAWSAGWTSGSYEQYF. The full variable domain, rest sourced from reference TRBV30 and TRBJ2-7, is SQTIHQWPATLVQPVGSPLSLECTVEGTSNPNLYWYRQAAGRGLQLLFYSVGIGQISSEVPQNLSASRPQDRQFILSSKKLLLSDSGFYLCAWSAGWTSGSYEQYFGPGTRLTVT.

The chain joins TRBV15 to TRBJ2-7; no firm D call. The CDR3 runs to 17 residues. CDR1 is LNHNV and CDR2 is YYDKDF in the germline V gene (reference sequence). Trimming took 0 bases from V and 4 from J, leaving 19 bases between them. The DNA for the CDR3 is TGTGCCACCAGCAGAGATTCCCCTTTGCAGGACCCGTACGAGCAGTACTTC. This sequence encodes CATSRDSPLQDPYEQYF. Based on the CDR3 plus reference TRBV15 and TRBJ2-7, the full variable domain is DAMVIQNPRYQVTQFGKPVTLSCSQTLNHNVMYWYQQKSSQAPKLLFHYYDKDFNNEADTPDNFQSRRPNTSFCFLDIRSPGLGDTAMYLCATSRDSPLQDPYEQYFGPGTRLTVT.

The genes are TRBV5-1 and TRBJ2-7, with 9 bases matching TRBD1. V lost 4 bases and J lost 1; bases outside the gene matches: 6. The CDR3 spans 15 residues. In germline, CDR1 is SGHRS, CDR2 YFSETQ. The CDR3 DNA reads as TGCGCCAGCAGCCATGGCGGGACAGGGTCCTACGAGCAGTACTTC. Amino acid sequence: CASSHGGTGSYEQYF. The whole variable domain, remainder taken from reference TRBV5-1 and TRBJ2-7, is KAGVTQTPRYLIKTRGQQVTLSCSPISGHRSVSWYQQTPGQGLQFLFEYFSETQRNKGNFPGRFSGRQFSNSRSEMNVSTLELGDSALYLCASSHGGTGSYEQYFGPGTRLTVT.

The CDR3: CASSRGPNQPQHF. DNA for the CDR3: TGTGCCAGCAGCCGGGGGCCTAATCAGCCCCAGCATTTT. The chain has TRBV6-2 or TRBV6-3 and TRBJ1-5; tentative D call: TRBD1 (6 bases). V lost 6 bases to trimming and J lost 4 bases, with 10 bases between them. This CDR3 contains 13 residues. CDR1 and CDR2 (germline): MNHEY, SVGEGT.

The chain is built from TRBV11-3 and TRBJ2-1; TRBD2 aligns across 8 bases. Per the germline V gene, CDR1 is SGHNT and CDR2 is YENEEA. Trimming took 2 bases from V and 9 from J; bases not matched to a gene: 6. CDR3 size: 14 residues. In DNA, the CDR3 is TGTGCCAGCAGCTTACTTAACGGGGGGGGTGAGCAGTTCTTC. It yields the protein CASSLLNGGGEQFF.

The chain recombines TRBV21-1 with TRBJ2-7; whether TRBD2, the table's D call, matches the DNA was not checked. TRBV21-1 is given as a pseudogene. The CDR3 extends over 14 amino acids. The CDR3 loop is CASSPLAESYEQYF. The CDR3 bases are TGTGCCAGCAGCCCTCTAGCGGAGTCCTACGAGCAGTACTTC.

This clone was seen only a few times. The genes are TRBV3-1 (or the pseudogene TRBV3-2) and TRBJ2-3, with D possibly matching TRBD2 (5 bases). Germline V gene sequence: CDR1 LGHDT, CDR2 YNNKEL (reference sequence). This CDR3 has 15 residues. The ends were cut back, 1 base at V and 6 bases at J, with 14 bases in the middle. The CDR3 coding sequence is TGTGCCAGCAGCCAAGTCGGGAACCCCAGTGATACGCAGTATTTT. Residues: CASSQVGNPSDTQYF.

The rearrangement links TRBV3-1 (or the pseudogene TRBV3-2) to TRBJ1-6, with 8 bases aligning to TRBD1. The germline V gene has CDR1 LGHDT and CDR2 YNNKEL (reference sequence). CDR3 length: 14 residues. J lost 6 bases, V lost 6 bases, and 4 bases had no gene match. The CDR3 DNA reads TGTGCCAGCAGTCCGGGACAGGCTAATTCACCCCTCCACTTT. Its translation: CASSPGQANSPLHF.

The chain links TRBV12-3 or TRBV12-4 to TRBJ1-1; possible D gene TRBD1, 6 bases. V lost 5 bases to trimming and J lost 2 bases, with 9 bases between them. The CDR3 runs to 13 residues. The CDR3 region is CASSRQENTEAFF. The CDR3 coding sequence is TGTGCCAGCAGTCGACAGGAAAACACTGAAGCTTTCTTT.

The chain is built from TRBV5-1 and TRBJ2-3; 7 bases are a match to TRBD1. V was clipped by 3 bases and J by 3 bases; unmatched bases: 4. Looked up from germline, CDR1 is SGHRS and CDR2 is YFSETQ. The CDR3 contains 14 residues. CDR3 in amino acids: CASSSGQATDTQYF. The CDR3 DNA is TGCGCCAGCAGCTCCGGACAGGCTACAGATACGCAGTATTTT.

CDR3 nucleotide sequence: TGTGCCAGCAGCTTAGACGGGGGAGGGCCAGATACGCAGTATTTT. It is translated as CASSLDGGGPDTQYF. This chain uses TRBV7-7 with TRBJ2-3, with 7 bases lining up with TRBD2. CDR1 is SSHAT and CDR2 is FNYEAQ in the germline V gene (reference sequence). With V trimmed by 1 base and J by 4 bases, 5 bases remained unmatched. This CDR3 is built from 15 residues.

The CDR3 DNA follows: TGTGCCAGCAGTATGGGGGAGGGTGAAGCTTTCTTT. Translation gives CASSMGEGEAFF. The chain uses TRBV6-5 and TRBJ1-1, with a possible D match to TRBD1 (5 bases). Germline lookup yields CDR1 MNHEY and CDR2 SVGAGI. V was shortened by 5 bases and J by 7 bases, with 11 bases between the two germline ends. This CDR3 comprises 12 residues.

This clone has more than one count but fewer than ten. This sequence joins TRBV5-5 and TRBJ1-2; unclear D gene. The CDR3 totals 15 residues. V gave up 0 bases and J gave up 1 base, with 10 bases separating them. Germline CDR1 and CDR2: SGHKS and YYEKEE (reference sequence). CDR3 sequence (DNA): TGTGCCAGCAGCTTGGTCGGGGAAATTAACTATGGCTACACCTTC. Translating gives CASSLVGEINYGYTF. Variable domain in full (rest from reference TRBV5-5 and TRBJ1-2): DAGVTQSPTHLIKTRGQQVTLRCSPISGHKSVSWYQQVLGQGPQFIFQYYEKEERGRGNFPDRFSARQFPNYSSELNVNALLLGDSALYLCASSLVGEINYGYTFGSGTRLTVV.